The 20 T cell receptor beta chains reported below all come from one sample, sequenced in a study of synovial regulatory T cells in juvenile arthritis. The repertoire was sequenced with immunoSEQ multiplex PCR; TCRdb's copy has only in-frame clones and lacks some. The sample data list 6,800 or so clones. Sequencing input: Treg cells from blood. The subset is: remaining (HLA-DR-negative) circulating blood Treg cells. The receptors were sampled from a donor aged 2-30 years with juvenile idiopathic arthritis.

V and J are TRBV19 and TRBJ1-3; checking the TCRdb D call of TRBD1 is not possible without DNA. The CDR3 is 17 amino acids. No DNA is listed. CDR1 and CDR2 from the germline V gene are LNHDA and SQIVND (reference sequence). This chain's CDR3 is CASSTITGQALGNTIYF. Full variable domain (remainder filled in from reference TRBV19 and TRBJ1-3): DGGITQSPKYLFRKEGQNVTLSCEQNLNHDAMYWYRQDPGQGLRLIYYSQIVNDFQKGDIAEGYSVSREKKESFPLTVTSAQKNPTAFYLCASSTITGQALGNTIYFGEGSWLTVV.

This chain links TRBV10-3 with TRBJ2-1. The CDR3 is 15 amino acids. No DNA accompanies this entry. Germline CDR1 ENHRY, CDR2 SYGVKD. CDR3: CAISDPHQSANEQFF.

This chain joins TRBV7-9 and TRBJ1-5. This CDR3 has 17 amino acids. Only the protein is on record. Germline V lookup: CDR1 SEHNR, CDR2 FQNEAQ (reference sequence). CDR3 amino acids: CASSRETGGTPGQPQHF. Full variable domain (outside the CDR3, taken from reference TRBV7-9 and TRBJ1-5): DTGVSQNPRHKITKRGQNVTFRCDPISEHNRLYWYRQTLGQGPEFLTYFQNEAQLEKSRLLSDRFSAERPKGSFSTLEIQRTEQGDSAMYLCASSRETGGTPGQPQHFGDGTRLSIL.

This clone is classed as medium-sized by frequency. CDR3 residues: CASSAQGGQFF. This rearrangement joins TRBV19 to TRBJ2-1. The CDR3 is 11 residues long. Only the protein is available. In germline, CDR1 is LNHDA, CDR2 SQIVND (reference sequence).

J is TRBJ1-3 and V is TRBV28. This CDR3 has 14 amino acids. DNA is not recorded here. CDR1 and CDR2 from the germline V gene are MDHEN and SYDVKM. The CDR3 reads CASSYGRGGNTIYF.

The chain recombines TRBV15 with TRBJ1-2. Germline V gene sequence: CDR1 LNHNV, CDR2 YYDKDF (reference sequence). This CDR3 has 13 amino acids. No DNA accompanies this entry. This CDR3 reads CATSRVRAGGYTF.

V usage is TRBV15 and J usage is TRBJ1-5; without DNA, the TCRdb call of TRBD1 cannot be checked. Germline V gives CDR1 LNHNV, CDR2 YYDKDF (reference sequence). The CDR3 runs 16 residues. No DNA is given. CDR3 region: CATSRVGTGDNQPQHF.

The J gene is TRBJ1-1, the V gene TRBV11-2; TCRdb reports TRBD1, a call that lacks DNA to check it against. The CDR3 consists of 14 residues. There is no recorded DNA. The germline V gene encodes CDR1 SGHAT and CDR2 FQNNGV. The chain's CDR3 is CASSFTGFITEAFF.

V and J are TRBV7-2 and TRBJ2-1; the D call of TRBD1 rests on TCRdb alone, since no DNA is present to check it. Germline V gene sequence: CDR1 SGHTA, CDR2 FQGNSA. The CDR3 totals 15 residues. The protein alone is recorded here. CDR3 residues: CASSLRRGQGNEQFF. Combining the CDR3 with reference TRBV7-2 and TRBJ2-1 gives the whole variable domain GAGVSQSPSNKVTEKGKDVELRCDPISGHTALYWYRQSLGQGLEFLIYFQGNSAPDKSGLPSDRFSAERTGGSVSTLTIQRTQQEDSAVYLCASSLRRGQGNEQFFGPGTRLTVL.

The chain joins TRBV2 to TRBJ2-7; with no DNA, the TCRdb D assignment of TRBD2 cannot be verified. The germline CDR1 and CDR2 sequences are SNHLY and FYNNEI. This CDR3 contains 13 residues. There is no recorded DNA. CDR3 sequence: CASRGDFMDEQYF. The entire variable domain, with the rest obtained from reference TRBV2 and TRBJ2-7, is as follows: EPEVTQTPSHQVTQMGQEVILRCVPISNHLYFYWYRQILGQKVEFLVSFYNNEISEKSEIFDDQFSVERPDGSNFTLKIRSTKLEDSAMYFCASRGDFMDEQYFGPGTRLTVT.

The chain links TRBV9 to TRBJ2-2; the D call of TRBD2 rests on TCRdb alone, since no DNA is present to check it. CDR1 is SGDLS and CDR2 is YYNGEE in the germline V gene. The CDR3 totals 13 residues. No DNA was logged. CDR3 sequence reads: CASSYGNTGELFF.

The chain has TRBV15 and TRBJ2-7. Germline CDR1 is LNHNV and CDR2 is YYDKDF (reference sequence). The CDR3 runs to 14 residues. No DNA is recorded. The CDR3 sequence: CATSSGPPGAEQYF.

The J gene is TRBJ2-5, the V gene TRBV10-3. The CDR3 is made up of 12 amino acids. DNA for this receptor is not on file. Per germline, CDR1 ENHRY and CDR2 SYGVKD. This CDR3 reads CAISGLQETQYF.

This chain links TRBV19 with TRBJ1-2; the TRBD1 assignment by TCRdb is unverifiable without DNA. Per germline, CDR1 LNHDA and CDR2 SQIVND (reference sequence). The CDR3 is 16 residues long. No nucleotide data were recorded. This CDR3 reads CASSLRDRLVGYGYTF. The whole variable domain, remainder taken from reference TRBV19 and TRBJ1-2, is DGGITQSPKYLFRKEGQNVTLSCEQNLNHDAMYWYRQDPGQGLRLIYYSQIVNDFQKGDIAEGYSVSREKKESFPLTVTSAQKNPTAFYLCASSLRDRLVGYGYTFGSGTRLTVV.

The chain combines TRBV7-9 with TRBJ2-7; TCRdb proposes TRBD2, but this gene call is untestable without DNA. Per the germline V gene, CDR1 is SEHNR and CDR2 is FQNEAQ (reference sequence). The CDR3 spans 16 residues. A DNA sequence was not provided. CDR3 region: CASSLVVMTGSYEQYF.

The rearrangement joins TRBV10-2 to TRBJ2-6; TCRdb lists TRBD1, though no DNA is available to test this call. The CDR3 consists of 20 residues. The nucleotide record is missing. CDR1 is WSHSY, CDR2 SAAADI, per germline. The CDR3 sequence: CASSESLFRFTGAGANVLTF.

This sequence joins TRBV27 and TRBJ2-7; TCRdb proposes TRBD2, but this gene call is untestable without DNA. This CDR3 region has 16 residues. The coding DNA is unavailable. Germline CDR1 MNHEY, CDR2 SMNVEV (reference sequence). The CDR3 reads CASGPDLRIARDEQYF.

This rearrangement joins TRBV7-2 to TRBJ1-1. In germline, CDR1 is SGHTA, CDR2 FQGNSA. CDR3 size: 13 residues. Only the protein is available. The CDR3 reads CASSLEWSTEAFF.

The CDR3 sequence: CASSRFGRQGAGEQYF. V usage is TRBV11-2 and J usage is TRBJ2-7; there is no DNA to check the TCRdb D call of TRBD1. The germline gives CDR1 SGHAT, CDR2 FQNNGV. The CDR3 sequence is 16 residues long. Nucleotide data are not available.

The chain is built from TRBV5-5 and TRBJ1-3. There are 19 residues in the CDR3. No DNA sequence is on record. CDR1 and CDR2 (germline): SGHKS, YYEKEE (reference sequence). CDR3 protein: CASSFSGRQTHPSGNTIYF. Filled out from reference TRBV5-5 and TRBJ1-3, the complete variable domain reads DAGVTQSPTHLIKTRGQQVTLRCSPISGHKSVSWYQQVLGQGPQFIFQYYEKEERGRGNFPDRFSARQFPNYSSELNVNALLLGDSALYLCASSFSGRQTHPSGNTIYFGEGSWLTVV.